The rows below give T cell receptor beta chains drawn from one sample of a study of blood T cell repertoires in COVID-19. This table comes from immunoSEQ multiplex PCR, and its TCRdb copy is limited to in-frame clones, with some not included. The sample includes some 200,000 clones, around 84% of them seen just once. The source material was peripheral blood. The receptor source for this set is a woman in her 70s with COVID-19, enrolled during active disease. Each CDR3 is given with its conserved first and last residue. The order of the fields is J gene, D gene, clone size, V gene, CDR3 protein, CDR3 DNA. D genes are given only for firm matches. Where a row states a size, it is once, few, many or the class of an expanded clone; other rows omit it.

j_call: TRBJ2-1; d_call: TRBD2; clone_size: -; v_call: TRBV28; cdr3_aa: CASSLSRSGGEYNEQFF; cdr3_nt: TGTGCCAGCAGTTTAAGTCGGAGCGGGGGAGAGTACAATGAGCAGTTCTTC
j_call: TRBJ2-1; d_call: -; clone_size: -; v_call: TRBV5-4; cdr3_aa: CASSLGGGLGYNEQFF; cdr3_nt: TGTGCCAGCAGCTTGGGAGGCGGCCTTGGCTACAATGAGCAGTTCTTC
j_call: TRBJ1-2; d_call: TRBD1; clone_size: -; v_call: TRBV28; cdr3_aa: CAIMGTVHNYGYTF; cdr3_nt: TGTGCCATCATGGGGACAGTCCATAACTATGGCTACACCTTC
j_call: TRBJ1-1; d_call: -; clone_size: once; v_call: TRBV6-1; cdr3_aa: CASSRRSDRFEAFF; cdr3_nt: TGTGCCAGCAGCCGACGATCAGACAGGTTTGAAGCTTTCTTT
j_call: TRBJ1-5; d_call: TRBD1; clone_size: -; v_call: TRBV18; cdr3_aa: CASSLSAGTENQPQHF; cdr3_nt: TGTGCCAGCTCACTAAGCGCGGGGACAGAGAATCAGCCCCAGCATTTT
j_call: TRBJ2-5; d_call: -; clone_size: -; v_call: TRBV6-6; cdr3_aa: CASRTRQETQYF; cdr3_nt: TGTGCCAGCCGGACTCGGCAAGAGACCCAGTACTTC
j_call: TRBJ1-5; d_call: -; clone_size: -; v_call: TRBV7-9; cdr3_aa: CASSMDSVLNQPQHF; cdr3_nt: TGTGCCAGTAGCATGGACAGCGTACTCAATCAGCCCCAGCATTTT
j_call: TRBJ2-7; d_call: -; clone_size: once; v_call: TRBV6-5; cdr3_aa: CASSYQQGYEQYF; cdr3_nt: TGTGCCAGCAGTTACCAACAGGGATACGAGCAGTACTTC
j_call: TRBJ2-3; d_call: TRBD2; clone_size: -; v_call: TRBV5-1; cdr3_aa: CASSSRLAQRADTQYF; cdr3_nt: TGCGCCAGCAGCTCGCGACTAGCCCAGAGGGCGGATACGCAGTATTTT
j_call: TRBJ1-2; d_call: TRBD1; clone_size: once; v_call: TRBV28; cdr3_aa: CASSAGQAYGYTF; cdr3_nt: TGTGCCAGCAGTGCCGGACAGGCGTATGGCTACACCTTC
j_call: TRBJ2-5; d_call: -; clone_size: -; v_call: TRBV20-1; cdr3_aa: CSASGTNQETQYF; cdr3_nt: TGCAGTGCTAGTGGCACAAACCAAGAGACCCAGTACTTC
j_call: TRBJ2-3; d_call: -; clone_size: -; v_call: TRBV10-2; cdr3_aa: CASRRTLSTDTQYF; cdr3_nt: TGCGCCAGCAGAAGGACTCTATCCACAGATACGCAGTATTTT
j_call: TRBJ2-6; d_call: -; clone_size: few; v_call: TRBV21-1; cdr3_aa: CASSMGQGGSGANVLTF; cdr3_nt: TGTGCCAGCAGCATGGGACAGGGAGGCTCTGGGGCCAACGTCCTGACTTTC
j_call: TRBJ1-2; d_call: -; clone_size: -; v_call: TRBV5-6; cdr3_aa: CASSRGGGYTF; cdr3_nt: TGTGCCAGCAGCCGGGGAGGCGGCTACACCTTC
j_call: TRBJ1-5; d_call: -; clone_size: -; v_call: TRBV28; cdr3_aa: CASSLRQYNQPQHF; cdr3_nt: TGTGCCAGCAGTCTGCGACAGTACAATCAGCCCCAGCATTTT
j_call: TRBJ1-1; d_call: -; clone_size: -; v_call: TRBV27; cdr3_aa: CASSDRLMNTEAFF; cdr3_nt: TGTGCCAGCTCGGACAGATTAATGAACACTGAAGCTTTCTTT
j_call: TRBJ1-3; d_call: TRBD1; clone_size: -; v_call: TRBV4-1; cdr3_aa: CASSQVGSRGLGSGNTIYF; cdr3_nt: TGCGCCAGCAGCCAAGTTGGGTCCAGGGGGCTTGGATCTGGAAACACCATATATTTT
j_call: TRBJ1-1; d_call: -; clone_size: -; v_call: TRBV6-5; cdr3_aa: CASSGYTEAFF; cdr3_nt: TGTGCCAGCAGCGGGTACACTGAAGCTTTCTTT
j_call: TRBJ1-2; d_call: -; clone_size: -; v_call: TRBV18; cdr3_aa: CASSPPEGRATGYTF; cdr3_nt: TGTGCCAGCTCACCACCGGAGGGCAGGGCTACTGGCTACACCTTC
j_call: TRBJ1-2; d_call: -; clone_size: -; v_call: TRBV19; cdr3_aa: CASSLTGNGYTF; cdr3_nt: TGTGCCAGTAGCTTAACCGGGAACGGCTACACCTTC
j_call: TRBJ2-7; d_call: -; clone_size: -; v_call: TRBV28; cdr3_aa: CATTDISYEQYF; cdr3_nt: TGTGCCACTACGGACATCTCCTACGAGCAGTACTTC
j_call: TRBJ1-5; d_call: -; clone_size: -; v_call: TRBV13; cdr3_aa: CASSLGSGANGQPQHF; cdr3_nt: TGTGCCAGCAGCTTAGGCTCGGGTGCAAACGGTCAGCCCCAGCATTTT